This T cell receptor beta chain is from a study of T cell responses to AZD1222 COVID-19 vaccine. The V gene's germline CDR1 is SQVTM and CDR2 ANQGSEA. V was trimmed by 7 bases and J by 4 bases, leaving 23 bases between them. The length of the CDR3 is 16 residues. This table comes from immunoSEQ multiplex PCR, and its TCRdb copy is limited to in-frame clones, with some not included. The data hold around 100,000 clones, with 70% to 90% observed a single time. Sequenced here: peripheral blood, sampled on day 0 of AZD1222 vaccination. This clonotype was obtained from an adult in good health. The rearrangement joins TRBV29-1 to TRBJ1-5; TRBD1 is a possible D gene (6 bases). In DNA, the CDR3 is TGCAGCGCCTCAGAGGGGACACCGGATGTTAATCAGCCCCAGCATTTT. It yields the protein CSASEGTPDVNQPQHF.